The 32 T cell receptor beta chains reported below all come from one sample, sequenced in a study of cytomegalovirus exposure and HLA in healthy donors. 13 Jbeta primers and 60 Vbeta primers were used for the PCR. Sequencing used immunoSEQ multiplex PCR; TCRdb keeps in-frame clones, though not all of them. The table includes 140,000 to 150,000 clones, roughly 9.4% detected once. Input material: PBMCs. Every receptor here comes from a male donor in good health and CMV-seronegative.

This clone has more than one count but fewer than ten. The genes are TRBV4-2 and TRBJ1-5; a weak D match, TRBD1 (6 bases). Trimming cost V 0 bases and J 7 bases, with 13 bases left between them. Germline V gives CDR1 LGHNA, CDR2 YNFKEQ. This CDR3 comprises 15 residues. DNA of the CDR3: TGTGCCAGCAGCCAAGAACAGGGACCCTGGCAGCCCCAGCATTTT. This encodes CASSQEQGPWQPQHF.

This clone was detected a few times. The V and J genes are TRBV4-3 and TRBJ2-1; TRBD2 matches 8 bases. After removal of 1 base from V and 5 bases from J, the junction contained 10 bases not matched to a gene. Germline V gives CDR1 LGHNA, CDR2 YSLEER. The CDR3 length is 17 residues. The CDR3 nucleotides are TGCGCCAGCAGCCAAGTCACGGGAGGGCCAGGGCACAATGAGCAGTTCTTC. Translation gives CASSQVTGGPGHNEQFF.

This clone has only a few counts. The V gene is TRBV27, the J gene TRBJ1-1; D is undetermined. The V gene lost 3 bases and the J gene lost 1 base, with 9 bases spanning the gap. Germline CDR1 and CDR2: MNHEY and SMNVEV (reference sequence). The CDR3 length is 14 residues. The CDR3 bases are TGTGCCAGCAGTTTGAGGACTGCGAACACTGAAGCTTTCTTT. This sequence encodes CASSLRTANTEAFF.

This clone came up a few times. The chain carries TRBV21-1 and TRBJ1-2. TRBV21-1 is given as a pseudogene. This CDR3 has 14 residues. CDR3 protein: CASSKDDFPYGYTF. The CDR3 bases are TGTGCCAGCAGCAAAGACGACTTCCCCTATGGCTACACCTTC.

This chain connects TRBV5-4 to TRBJ2-5, with TRBD1 matching 7 bases. The CDR3 extends over 14 amino acids. V lost 4 bases to trimming and J lost 5 bases; unmatched junction nucleotides: 8. Germline V lookup: CDR1 SGHNT, CDR2 YYREEE (reference sequence). CDR3 in DNA: TGTGCCAGCAGCCCGAGGGACAGAGGGGAGACCCAGTACTTC. Amino acid sequence: CASSPRDRGETQYF.

The table lists this clone with a few counts. The gene calls are TRBV4-3 and TRBJ2-2; D is perhaps TRBD1 (5 bases). Germline V gives CDR1 LGHNA, CDR2 YSLEER. The CDR3 consists of 15 residues. V was cut by 3 bases and J by 5 bases, with 13 bases left in between. The CDR3 sequence is CASSHTRQGTGELFF. The DNA for the CDR3 is TGCGCCAGCAGCCATACTCGGCAGGGTACCGGGGAGCTGTTTTTT.

J is TRBJ1-4 and V is TRBV5-1, with D possibly being TRBD1 (5 bases). V lost 0 bases, J lost 0 bases, and 9 bases lay in between. Per the germline V gene, CDR1 is SGHRS and CDR2 is YFSETQ. The length of the CDR3 is 16 residues. The DNA of the CDR3 is TGCGCCAGCAGCTTGGGGGGCCGGGCAACTAATGAAAAACTGTTTTTT. Its protein product is CASSLGGRATNEKLFF.

As concerns this clone: Different DNA sequences within this sample yield the same CDR3. The CDR3 DNA sequence: TGTGCCAGCAGTTTACGAGGTTTTAGCAATCAGCCCCAGCATTTT. Its translation: CASSLRGFSNQPQHF. The chain joins TRBV27 to TRBJ1-5; D remains unclear. V dropped 2 bases and J dropped 0 bases, with 8 bases sitting between them. The CDR3 extends over 15 amino acids. Germline values: CDR1 MNHEY, CDR2 SMNVEV (reference sequence).

The chain couples TRBV5-1 to TRBJ2-2; D is perhaps TRBD2 (5 bases). The CDR3 spans 17 residues. CDR1 is SGHRS and CDR2 is YFSETQ in the germline V gene. V was trimmed by 1 base and J by 3 bases, leaving 16 bases between them. The CDR3, as DNA: TGCGCCAGCAGCTTGAGGAGCAGCTTGCGGGACACCGGGGAGCTGTTTTTT. Residues: CASSLRSSLRDTGELFF.

This clone was picked up a small number of times. The chain joins TRBV2 to TRBJ2-5; possible D gene TRBD1, 5 bases. Per germline, CDR1 SNHLY and CDR2 FYNNEI. CDR3 length: 15 residues. Trimming cost V 7 bases and J 8 bases, with 23 bases left between them. The CDR3 here is CASTSRLDSQGTQYF. CDR3 DNA: TGTGCCAGCACCTCCAGATTAGACAGTCAGGGAACCCAGTACTTC.

The chain employs TRBV4-1 and TRBJ2-1, with 15 bases aligning to TRBD2. Per the germline V gene, CDR1 is MGHRA and CDR2 is YSYEKL. This CDR3 is built from 19 residues. Trimming took 4 bases from V and 6 from J; bases not matched to a gene: 13. The CDR3 loop reads CASSPTSGLAGGVPNEQFF. DNA of the CDR3: TGCGCCAGCAGCCCTACCTCTGGACTAGCGGGAGGGGTTCCCAATGAGCAGTTCTTC.

This sequence joins TRBV6-6 and TRBJ2-5; D perhaps matches TRBD1 (6 bases). Trimming cost V 6 bases and J 3 bases, with 14 bases left between them. The CDR3 totals 14 residues. Germline assignment: CDR1 MNHNY and CDR2 SVGAGI (reference sequence). The CDR3 spells CASSPGRQEETQYF. As DNA, the CDR3 is TGTGCCAGCAGCCCGGGCCGACAGGAAGAGACCCAGTACTTC.

This clone was picked up a small number of times. This chain links TRBV4-3 with TRBJ2-1; TRBD1 might be the D (6 bases). V was shortened by 5 bases and J by 3 bases, with 11 bases between the two germline ends. The length of the CDR3 is 14 residues. CDR1 is LGHNA, CDR2 YSLEER, per germline. The CDR3 loop is CASSKTGLYNEQFF. The DNA for the CDR3 is TGCGCCAGCAGCAAGACAGGCCTCTACAATGAGCAGTTCTTC.

This chain uses TRBV7-3 with TRBJ2-7; TRBD2 matches 9 bases. V lost 0 bases to trimming and J lost 5 bases; unmatched junction nucleotides: 5. The CDR3 extends over 15 amino acids. Per the germline V gene, CDR1 is SGHTA and CDR2 is FQGTGA. The CDR3 loop is CASSLTGSGSDEQYF. For the CDR3, the DNA is TGTGCCAGCAGCTTAACAGGTAGCGGGAGTGACGAGCAGTACTTC.

The V gene is TRBV27, the J gene TRBJ2-7; tentatively, D is TRBD1 (6 bases). Germline V lookup: CDR1 MNHEY, CDR2 SMNVEV (reference sequence). The V end was cut by 3 bases, the J end by 5 bases, with 14 bases between. The CDR3 runs 14 residues. CDR3 sequence reads: CASSFSQGRNEQYF. CDR3 sequence (DNA): TGTGCCAGCAGTTTCTCCCAGGGGAGAAACGAGCAGTACTTC.

The chain carries TRBV27 and TRBJ1-2; 10 bases match TRBD1. V shed 6 bases and J 5 bases; nucleotides not matched to a gene: 9. This CDR3 has 15 amino acids. Germline CDR1 MNHEY, CDR2 SMNVEV (reference sequence). CDR3 loop: CASSSADRGRYGYTF. As DNA, the CDR3 is TGTGCCAGCAGCTCAGCCGACAGGGGGCGATATGGCTACACCTTC.

This clone was seen more than once but under ten times. The chain carries TRBV5-1 and TRBJ2-7, with 8 bases lining up with TRBD2. J lost 6 bases, V lost 7 bases, and 15 bases had no gene match. This CDR3 spans 15 amino acids. Germline-derived CDR1 and CDR2 are SGHRS and YFSETQ. The CDR3 is CASVFGGGRLSEQYF. CDR3 nucleotides: TGCGCCAGCGTATTTGGGGGCGGGAGGCTTTCCGAGCAGTACTTC.

This clone was observed a few times. The chain couples TRBV13 to TRBJ1-2, with no clear D. CDR1 and CDR2 from the germline V gene are PRHDT and FYEKMQ (reference sequence). The CDR3 covers 13 residues. With 0 bases removed from V and 2 bases from J, the gap between germline ends came to 4 bases. CDR3 loop: CASSLGQNYGYTF. Here the CDR3 DNA reads TGTGCCAGCAGCTTAGGACAGAACTATGGCTACACCTTC.

The gene calls are TRBV19 and TRBJ2-3; 7 bases match TRBD2. This CDR3 is 15 amino acids long. The V and J ends lost 1 base and 3 bases, in that order; junction bases with no gene match: 4. Germline CDR1 LNHDA, CDR2 SQIVND (reference sequence). Here the CDR3 reads CASSIGGGRTDTQYF. CDR3 in DNA: TGTGCCAGTAGTATAGGAGGCGGGAGAACAGATACGCAGTATTTT.

This clone has only a few counts. The V call is TRBV20-1, the J call TRBJ1-2; D not certain. V was trimmed by 4 bases and J by 5 bases, leaving 8 bases between them. CDR1 is DFQATT, CDR2 SNEGSKA, per germline (reference sequence). CDR3 length: 11 amino acids. CDR3 protein: CSAMSGYGYTF. CDR3 DNA: TGCAGTGCTATGTCAGGTTATGGCTACACCTTC.

This sequence joins TRBV5-6 and TRBJ2-1, with 12 bases lining up with TRBD2. V trimming: 3 bases; J trimming: 2 bases; junction bases outside the gene matches: 3. The V gene's germline CDR1 is SGHDT and CDR2 YYEEEE. This CDR3 region has 16 residues. The CDR3 loop is CASSSGLAGPYNEQFF. CDR3 bases: TGTGCCAGCAGCTCGGGACTAGCGGGCCCCTACAATGAGCAGTTCTTC.

The rearrangement links TRBV28 to TRBJ1-3; TRBD1 is a possible D gene (6 bases). CDR3 size: 18 residues. Germline V gene data show CDR1 as MDHEN and CDR2 as SYDVKM. The V end was cut by 7 bases, the J end by 0 bases, with 22 bases between. The CDR3 spells CASTRASDRFYSGNTIYF. CDR3 in DNA: TGTGCCAGCACCCGGGCCTCGGACAGATTTTACTCTGGAAACACCATATATTTT.

The rearrangement links TRBV15 to TRBJ1-4, with a tentative D call TRBD1 (5 bases). V shed 0 bases and J shed 8 bases, with 13 bases lying between them. CDR1 and CDR2 (germline): LNHNV, YYDKDF (reference sequence). This CDR3 spans 15 amino acids. The DNA of the CDR3 is TGTGCCACCAGCAGAGATCGGGGGGGACGGGAAAAACTGTTTTTT. It is translated as CATSRDRGGREKLFF.

This clone was observed a handful of times. V and J are TRBV6-4 and TRBJ1-2; 8 bases are shared with TRBD1. CDR3 length: 13 amino acids. V gave up 6 bases and J gave up 3 bases; unmatched junction bases: 3. Germline values: CDR1 MRHNA, CDR2 SNTAGT. The CDR3 bases are TGTGCCAGCAGACAGGACAGGGACTATGGCTACACCTTC. This gives the protein CASRQDRDYGYTF.

This clone came up a few times. This rearrangement joins TRBV28 to TRBJ1-5; TRBD1 matches at 9 bases. Germline V gene data show CDR1 as MDHEN and CDR2 as SYDVKM. CDR3 length equals 14 residues. The V segment lost 6 bases and the J segment 6 bases; nucleotides outside the gene matches: 6. In DNA, the CDR3 is TGTGCCAGCAGCTGGGGGACAGGGCTTCAGCCCCAGCATTTT. It encodes CASSWGTGLQPQHF.

This clone came up a few times. The V call is TRBV4-3, the J call TRBJ2-5; the match to TRBD2 covers 11 bases. V lost 0 bases, J lost 1 base, and 7 bases stayed unmatched. The CDR3 loop spans 18 amino acids. Germline V gene lookup returns CDR1 LGHNA and CDR2 YSLEER. CDR3 DNA sequence: TGCGCCAGCAGCCAAGATTTCCTAGCGGGGGGCCTCCAAGAGACCCAGTACTTC. Encoded protein: CASSQDFLAGGLQETQYF.

The chain recombines TRBV6-6 with TRBJ2-7, with 7 bases matching TRBD1. The V segment lost 6 bases and the J segment 1 base; nucleotides outside the gene matches: 3. The CDR3 spans 13 residues. Germline loops: CDR1 MNHNY, CDR2 SVGAGI (reference sequence). In DNA form, the CDR3 reads TGTGCCAGCAGACTGGGACAGTCCTACGAGCAGTACTTC. Protein product: CASRLGQSYEQYF.

V usage is TRBV2 and J usage is TRBJ2-2; a weak D match, TRBD2 (7 bases). In germline, CDR1 is SNHLY, CDR2 FYNNEI. The V end was cut by 6 bases, the J end by 4 bases, with 18 bases between. The CDR3 is 16 amino acids. The CDR3 loop is CASRKFGGQGTGELFF. CDR3 coding DNA: TGTGCCAGCAGGAAATTCGGGGGGCAGGGCACCGGGGAGCTGTTTTTT.

This chain uses TRBV6-1 with TRBJ1-2; the D gene is possibly TRBD1 (6 bases). Trimming took 8 bases from V and 3 from J, leaving 10 bases between them. The germline CDR1 and CDR2 sequences are MNHNS and SASEGT. The CDR3 contains 12 residues. The CDR3, as DNA: TGTGCCAGCTACAGGGTGGACTATGGCTACACCTTC. It encodes CASYRVDYGYTF.

J is TRBJ2-5 and V is TRBV29-1; possibly TRBD1 for D (7 bases). This CDR3 region has 15 residues. V lost 7 bases, J lost 4 bases, and 22 bases lay in between. CDR1 is SQVTM, CDR2 ANQGSEA, per germline. Here the CDR3 DNA reads TGCAGCGCCTCCGACAGGGTTGGTAGCGGAGAGACCCAGTACTTC. Protein sequence: CSASDRVGSGETQYF.

The chain employs TRBV6-5 and TRBJ2-7; D might be TRBD2 (6 bases). The germline V and J ends were trimmed by 6 bases and 6 bases, with 21 bases remaining between them. Germline V gene lookup returns CDR1 MNHEY and CDR2 SVGAGI. The CDR3 extends over 15 amino acids. Here the CDR3 DNA reads TGTGCCAGCAGCCCCTCCGGGACTCCCCGCGGCGAGCAGTACTTC. Translated, it gives CASSPSGTPRGEQYF.

This chain connects TRBV19 to TRBJ2-7; D gene unclear. V lost 4 bases to trimming and J lost 5 bases, with 15 bases between them. Germline V gives CDR1 LNHDA, CDR2 SQIVND (reference sequence). The CDR3 extends over 14 amino acids. The CDR3 loop reads CASSRSAIAHEQYF. CDR3 DNA: TGTGCCAGTAGTAGGTCAGCGATTGCCCACGAGCAGTACTTC.